The clone carrying this T cell receptor beta chain has a single count. Generated by immunoSEQ multiplex PCR, the TCRdb table keeps only in-frame clones and is missing some. The profile shows roughly 43,000 clones, roughly nine tenths of them singletons. Categorization into cohorts depended on clinical history that participants reported. This specimen belongs to a study of blood T cell repertoires in COVID-19. Study-wide context: The study drew acute and convalescent COVID-19 samples from the United States, Italy and Spain.

After removal of 5 bases from V and 2 bases from J, the junction contained 11 bases not matched to a gene. The CDR3 is 15 residues long. Germline V lookup: CDR1 SQVTM, CDR2 ANQGSEA. The rearrangement uses TRBV29-1 and TRBJ2-7; the match to TRBD2 covers 8 bases. This receptor was obtained from a woman aged 50 to 65 who had recovered from COVID-19. Sequenced sample: PBMCs or T cells enriched from blood (not recorded which). The CDR3: CSVRGGVGRAYEQYF. DNA for the CDR3: TGCAGCGTTCGGGGCGGGGTCGGGAGGGCCTACGAGCAGTACTTC.